The present T cell receptor (beta chain) was sequenced within a study of molecular identifiers for immune sequencing clone quantification. Using 10%, 30% or 50% RNA, naive CD8 libraries were derived from around 20,000 to 1,000,000 sorted cells. This clonotype was seen repeatedly, ten times or more. Methods described previously were used for bulk TCR libraries, and listed TCR primers were applied. TCRdb reanalysed the PCR reads using MiXCR and keeps one entry per CDR3 protein. This sample yields about 65,000 distinct CDR3 sequences, of which around 20% are seen a single time; around 1.5% belongs to the top ten. This TCR was sampled from a human donor in good health. Some libraries in this study had Jurkat cell RNA spiked in. The sample taken for sequencing was naive CD8+ T cells from blood, with Jurkat cell RNA spiked in. Subset given: FACS-sorted CD8+CD4-CCR7+CD45RA+ naive T cells.

The CDR3 reads CASRAPGTGASTF. The DNA for the CDR3 is TGCGCCAGCAGAGCACCGGGGACAGGGGCCTCCACCTTC. The chain uses TRBV4-3 and TRBJ1-2, with 10 nucleotides matching TRBD1. The V segment lost 6 bases and the J segment 13 bases; nucleotides outside the gene matches: 11. CDR1 and CDR2 from the germline V gene are LGHNA and YSLEER. The CDR3 runs to 13 residues.